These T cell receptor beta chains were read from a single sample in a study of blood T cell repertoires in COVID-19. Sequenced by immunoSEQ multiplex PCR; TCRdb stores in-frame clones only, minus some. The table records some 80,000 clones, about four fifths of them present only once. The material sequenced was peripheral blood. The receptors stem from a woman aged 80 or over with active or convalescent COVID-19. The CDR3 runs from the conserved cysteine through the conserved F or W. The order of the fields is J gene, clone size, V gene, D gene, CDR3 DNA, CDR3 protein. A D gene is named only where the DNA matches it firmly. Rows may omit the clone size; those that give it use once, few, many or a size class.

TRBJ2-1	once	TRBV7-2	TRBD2	TGTGCCAGCAGCCTACTGACTAGCCACAATGAGCAGTTCTTC	CASSLLTSHNEQFF
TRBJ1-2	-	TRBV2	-	TGTGCCAGCAGTGGACAGGCCCTCTCGAACTATGGCTACACCTTC	CASSGQALSNYGYTF
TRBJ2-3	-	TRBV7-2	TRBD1	TGTGCCAGCAGCTTACAGGGGGCTCGGACAGATACGCAGTATTTT	CASSLQGARTDTQYF
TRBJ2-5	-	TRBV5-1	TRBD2	TGCGCCAGCAGCTTCCAAGCGGGAGTAAGCGTAGAGACCCAGTACTTC	CASSFQAGVSVETQYF
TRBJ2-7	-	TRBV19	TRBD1	TGTGCCAGTAGTATAGTTCGGGACAGCTCCTACGAGCAGTACTTC	CASSIVRDSSYEQYF
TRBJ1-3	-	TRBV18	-	TGTGCCAGCTCACCTAGTCGGGGATCCTATTCTGGAAACACCATATATTTT	CASSPSRGSYSGNTIYF
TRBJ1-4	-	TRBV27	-	TGTGCCAGCAGTTCCGCCGCAGGGTTTCTGTTTTTT	CASSSAAGFLFF
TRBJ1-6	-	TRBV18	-	TGTGCCAGCTCACCCGGACAGAGCTCCTATAATTCACCCCTCCACTTT	CASSPGQSSYNSPLHF
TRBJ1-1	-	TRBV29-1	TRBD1	TGCAGCGTTGCCCCGGACAGGGAGAACACTGAAGCTTTCTTT	CSVAPDRENTEAFF
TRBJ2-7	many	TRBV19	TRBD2	TGTGCCAGTAGTGTAGCGGGAGACCCCTACGAGCAGTACTTC	CASSVAGDPYEQYF
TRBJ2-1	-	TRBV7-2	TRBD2	TGTGCCAGCAGCCCTGCTGGACTAGCGGGGGCCAATGAGCAGTTCTTC	CASSPAGLAGANEQFF
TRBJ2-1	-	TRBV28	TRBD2	TGTGCCGCCATCCCTAGCGGGATATACAATGAGCAGTTCTTC	CAAIPSGIYNEQFF
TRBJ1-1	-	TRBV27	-	TGTGCCAGCAGTCTAAAGGGTAGCGGGAACACTGAAGCTTTCTTT	CASSLKGSGNTEAFF
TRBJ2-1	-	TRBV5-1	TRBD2	TGCGCCAGCAGTTTGACAGCGGGGGAATTTGAGCAGTTCTTC	CASSLTAGEFEQFF
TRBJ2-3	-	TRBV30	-	TGTGCCTGGAGGGACTGGGGGGGCACAGATACGCAGTATTTT	CAWRDWGGTDTQYF
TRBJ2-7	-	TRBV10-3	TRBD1	TGTGCCATCAGTGATCAAAAGGGGGCAGGTCCCCACGAGCAGTACTTC	CAISDQKGAGPHEQYF
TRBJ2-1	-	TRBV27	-	TGTGCCAGCAAGAGACTTAGCTCCTACAATGAGCAGTTCTTC	CASKRLSSYNEQFF
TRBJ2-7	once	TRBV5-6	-	TGTGCCAGCAGCGTCCTATCCGAGCAGTACTTC	CASSVLSEQYF
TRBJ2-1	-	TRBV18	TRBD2	TGTGCCAGCTCACATAACTGGGGGACTAGCGGGTCCAGCTCCTACAATGAGCAGTTCTTC	CASSHNWGTSGSSSYNEQFF
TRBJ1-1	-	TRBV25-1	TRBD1	TGTGCCAGCAGAGGACAGGGGGCCAACACTGAAGCTTTCTTT	CASRGQGANTEAFF
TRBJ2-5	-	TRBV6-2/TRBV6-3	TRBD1	TGTGCCAGCAGTTTTTCAGGGGGCGTCCTCCAGACCCAGTACTTC	CASSFSGGVLQTQYF
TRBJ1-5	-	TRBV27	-	TGTGCCAGCAGTTATAGACAGGAGTTCAATCAGCCCCAGCATTTT	CASSYRQEFNQPQHF
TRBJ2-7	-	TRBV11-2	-	TGTGCCAGCAGATCCCCTAAGACAGGAATTCCCTACGAGCAGTACTTC	CASRSPKTGIPYEQYF
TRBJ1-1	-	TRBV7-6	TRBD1	TGTGCCAGCAGCTTGTGGGGGGACAGCACCTTGAACACTGAAGCTTTCTTT	CASSLWGDSTLNTEAFF
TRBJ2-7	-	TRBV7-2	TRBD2	TGTGCCAGCAGCTTAGACCCCGGGACTAGCGGGGGGGCTTACGAGCAGTACTTC	CASSLDPGTSGGAYEQYF
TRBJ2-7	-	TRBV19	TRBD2	TGTGCCAGTAGTGTTAGCGGGACGAACACCTACGAGCAGTACTTC	CASSVSGTNTYEQYF
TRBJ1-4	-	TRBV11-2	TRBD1	TGTGCCAGCAGCCTCATTAGGGGGCTGGGGGAAAAACTGTTTTTT	CASSLIRGLGEKLFF
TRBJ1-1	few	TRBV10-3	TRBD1	TGTGCCATCAGTGTGACAGGGGGCGAGACTGAAGCTTTCTTT	CAISVTGGETEAFF
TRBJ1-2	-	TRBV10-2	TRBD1	TGCGCCAGCGGGACGACAACAGGGGGGAATGGCTACACCTTC	CASGTTTGGNGYTF
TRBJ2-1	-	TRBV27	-	TGTGCCACCAGGCAATTGAGCTCCTACAATGAGCAGTTCTTC	CATRQLSSYNEQFF
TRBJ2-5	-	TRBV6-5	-	TGTGCCAGCAGTTACTCGGCTAGCTCCCAAGAGACCCAGTACTTC	CASSYSASSQETQYF
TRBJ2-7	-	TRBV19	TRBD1	TGTGCCAGTAGTCCCAGGACAGGGTCCTACGAGCAGTACTTC	CASSPRTGSYEQYF
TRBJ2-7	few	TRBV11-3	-	TGTGCCGGGCATAAGAACGAGCAGTACTTC	CAGHKNEQYF
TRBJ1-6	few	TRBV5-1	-	TGCGCCAGCAGCCCTGACTCTATTCCACTCCACTTT	CASSPDSIPLHF
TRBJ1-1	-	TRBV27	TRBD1	TGTGCCAGCAGTCCAGGGACAGCGAACACTGAAGCTTTCTTT	CASSPGTANTEAFF
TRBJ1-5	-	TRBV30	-	TGTGCCTGGAGTGTCAGGGGTGTGCAGCCCCAGCATTTT	CAWSVRGVQPQHF
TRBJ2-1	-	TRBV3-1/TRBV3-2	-	TGTGCCAGCAGCCAAGAGCGAACCTACAATGAGCAGTTCTTC	CASSQERTYNEQFF
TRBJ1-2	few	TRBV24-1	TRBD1	TGTGCCACCAGTGACCTCCATATCACAGGGGTTGAGGGCTACACCTTC	CATSDLHITGVEGYTF
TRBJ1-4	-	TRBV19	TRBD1	TGTGCCAGTAGGACAGGGGGGTCGGATGAAAAACTGTTTTTT	CASRTGGSDEKLFF
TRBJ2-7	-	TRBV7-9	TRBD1	TGTGCCAGCAGCGGCACGAGGACAGGCTGGAGCTCCTACGAGCAGTACTTC	CASSGTRTGWSSYEQYF
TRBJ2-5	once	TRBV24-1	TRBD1	TGTGCCACCAGTGAACCCGGGACAGGGATCACGGAGACCCAGTACTTC	CATSEPGTGITETQYF
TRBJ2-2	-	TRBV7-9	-	TGTGCCAGCAGCTCCCGCCCAGGGCTGCTCACCGGGGAGCTGTTTTTT	CASSSRPGLLTGELFF
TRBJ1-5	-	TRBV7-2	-	TGTGTCAGCAGCTTAGTCCCCACAGATTCTAGCAATCAGCCCCAGCATTTT	CVSSLVPTDSSNQPQHF
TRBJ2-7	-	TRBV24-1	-	TGTGCCACCAGTGCCTCCGGACAAGGAAACTACGAGCAGTACTTC	CATSASGQGNYEQYF
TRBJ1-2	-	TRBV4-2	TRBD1	TGTGCCAGCAGCCAAGGGGGACAGACTCTAAACTATGGCTACACCTTC	CASSQGGQTLNYGYTF
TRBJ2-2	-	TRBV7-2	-	TGTGCCAGCAGCTTAGGGAGTGCGATATCTGGGGAGCTGTTTTTT	CASSLGSAISGELFF